This T cell receptor (beta chain) was sequenced for a study of radiotherapy plus CTLA-4 blockade in lung cancer. On the study more broadly: Disease control was present in 30% to 40% of patients, and objective responses in under 20%.

Study-wide findings and caveats: Following radiotherapy plus ipilimumab, tumor-derived TCR clones expanded in the blood. Reports identified early blood T cell clone dynamics, with interferon-beta, as the best response predictor.

The CDR3 contains 12 residues. CDR1 LNHDA and CDR2 SQIVND come from the germline V gene (reference sequence). Trimming took 4 bases from V and 6 from J, leaving 6 bases between them. CTLA-4 blockade using ipilimumab, together with focal radiation, was received by patients with chemo-refractory metastatic non-small-cell lung cancer. Only in-frame clones appear in the TCRdb table, and some are missing; sequencing was by immunoSEQ multiplex PCR. Among some 87,000 clones listed, around 86% were seen once. Turning to this clone: The antigen is undetermined.

Sequenced here: peripheral blood, sampled from a patient treated with radiotherapy plus ipilimumab. The clonotype originates from a human donor with non-small cell lung cancer that progressed on radiotherapy plus ipilimumab. The chain is built from TRBV19 and TRBJ2-2; D unresolved. The DNA of the CDR3 is TGTGCCAGTAGTAAGCTTCCCGGGGAGCTGTTTTTT. It specifies CASSKLPGELFF. Complete variable domain (other parts from reference TRBV19 and TRBJ2-2): DGGITQSPKYLFRKEGQNVTLSCEQNLNHDAMYWYRQDPGQGLRLIYYSQIVNDFQKGDIAEGYSVSREKKESFPLTVTSAQKNPTAFYLCASSKLPGELFFGEGSRLTVL.